This is a list of T cell receptor beta chains from one sample in a study of low-dose radiotherapy and immunotherapy resistance in tumors. TCRdb ran MiXCR on the reads and lists one entry per CDR3 protein. This table has 85,000 to 95,000 distinct CDR3 sequences, 20% to 25% appearing once. The source was PBMCs, collected after low-dose radiotherapy plus immunotherapy. These TCRs come from a female donor with ovarian cancer. CDR3s include the opening cysteine and the closing phenylalanine or tryptophan. Fields, in order: D gene, CDR3 length, clone size, V gene, J gene, CDR3 protein, CDR3 DNA. D genes are given only for firm matches. For some rows the clone size is stated as once, few or many, or as a class when expanded; others skip it.

D: NA; length: 15; size: many; V: TRBV28; J: TRBJ1-5; CDR3: CASSPPRTRSQPQHF; DNA: TGTGCCAGCAGTCCCCCCCGCACAAGGAGTCAGCCCCAGCATTTT
D: NA; length: 13; size: many; V: TRBV7-2; J: TRBJ1-2; CDR3: CASSLEAVYGYTF; DNA: TGTGCCAGCAGCTTAGAAGCTGTCTATGGCTACACCTTC
D: NA; length: 13; size: many; V: TRBV20-1; J: TRBJ1-4; CDR3: CSARDTTNEKLFF; DNA: TGCAGTGCTAGAGATACCACAAATGAAAAACTGTTTTTT
D: NA; length: 11; size: many; V: TRBV10-3; J: TRBJ2-1; CDR3: CAIGSRERQFF; DNA: TGTGCCATCGGGTCTAGGGAACGGCAGTTCTTC
D: NA; length: 14; size: NA; V: TRBV28; J: TRBJ2-2; CDR3: CASSLNGPTGELFF; DNA: TGTGCCAGCAGTTTAAACGGGCCCACCGGGGAGCTGTTTTTT
D: TRBD2; length: 16; size: many; V: TRBV20-1; J: TRBJ2-7; CDR3: CSAPIGVAGVKYEQYF; DNA: TGCAGTGCTCCGATAGGGGTAGCGGGAGTCAAGTACGAGCAGTACTTC
D: NA; length: 14; size: many; V: TRBV20-1; J: TRBJ2-1; CDR3: CSARGFGTYNEQFF; DNA: TGCAGTGCTAGAGGATTTGGGACCTACAATGAGCAGTTCTTC
D: NA; length: 16; size: many; V: TRBV4-2; J: TRBJ2-1; CDR3: CASSRAASMFNNEQFF; DNA: TGTGCCAGCAGTCGTGCAGCTAGTATGTTTAACAATGAGCAGTTCTTC
D: NA; length: 15; size: many; V: TRBV4-1; J: TRBJ1-2; CDR3: CASSQDGQFNYGYTF; DNA: TGCGCCAGCAGCCAAGACGGCCAGTTTAACTATGGCTACACCTTC
D: TRBD2; length: 14; size: many; V: TRBV20-1; J: TRBJ2-5; CDR3: CSATLSGSRQTQYF; DNA: TGCAGTGCCACCCTTAGCGGGAGCAGACAGACCCAGTACTTC
D: NA; length: 10; size: many; V: TRBV29-1; J: TRBJ2-5; CDR3: CSVAQETQYF; DNA: TGCAGCGTTGCGCAAGAGACCCAGTACTTC
D: TRBD1; length: 13; size: many; V: TRBV29-1; J: TRBJ2-6; CDR3: CSVEGQGASTLTF; DNA: TGCAGCGTTGAAGGACAGGGGGCCTCGACCCTGACTTTC
D: NA; length: 13; size: many; V: TRBV5-1; J: TRBJ2-2; CDR3: CASSWGATGELFF; DNA: TGCGCCAGCAGCTGGGGCGCCACCGGGGAGCTGTTTTTT
D: NA; length: 16; size: many; V: TRBV5-3; J: TRBJ2-6; CDR3: CASRSSGSSGANVLTF; DNA: TGTGCCAGCAGAAGCTCGGGGTCCTCTGGGGCCAACGTCCTGACTTTC
D: NA; length: 13; size: many; V: TRBV3-1; J: TRBJ2-7; CDR3: CASGDMGDYEQYF; DNA: TGTGCCAGCGGGGACATGGGGGACTACGAGCAGTACTTC
D: NA; length: 13; size: many; V: TRBV5-1; J: TRBJ2-3; CDR3: CASSLVPADTQYF; DNA: TGCGCCAGCAGCTTGGTGCCCGCAGATACGCAGTATTTT
D: TRBD2; length: 19; size: many; V: TRBV7-9; J: TRBJ2-1; CDR3: CASSLDAGGLMSSYNEQFF; DNA: TGTGCCAGCAGCTTGGACGCGGGGGGACTTATGTCCTCCTACAATGAGCAGTTCTTC
D: NA; length: 12; size: NA; V: TRBV2; J: TRBJ2-7; CDR3: CASRRDAYEQYF; DNA: TGTGCCAGCAGGAGGGACGCCTACGAGCAGTACTTC
D: NA; length: 12; size: NA; V: TRBV7-2; J: TRBJ1-5; CDR3: CASSPNNQPQHF; DNA: TGTGCCAGCAGCCCGAACAATCAGCCCCAGCATTTT
D: TRBD2; length: 14; size: many; V: TRBV30; J: TRBJ2-1; CDR3: CAWSVSGRYNEQFF; DNA: TGTGCCTGGAGTGTAAGCGGGAGGTACAATGAGCAGTTCTTC
D: TRBD1; length: 15; size: many; V: TRBV7-2; J: TRBJ2-1; CDR3: CASSLRDRVANEQFF; DNA: TGTGCCAGCAGCCTCCGGGACAGGGTCGCCAATGAGCAGTTCTTC
D: NA; length: 15; size: many; V: TRBV6-4; J: TRBJ2-3; CDR3: CASSPNPGGQDTQYF; DNA: TGTGCCAGCAGCCCGAATCCGGGGGGACAAGATACGCAGTATTTT
D: TRBD1; length: 15; size: many; V: TRBV7-2; J: TRBJ2-7; CDR3: CASRSPGQGESEQYF; DNA: TGTGCCAGCAGATCTCCGGGACAGGGGGAAAGCGAGCAGTACTTC
D: TRBD2; length: 17; size: many; V: TRBV12-3/TRBV12-4; J: TRBJ2-1; CDR3: CASSQRRGSGRANEQFF; DNA: TGTGCCAGCAGCCAACGCAGGGGGAGCGGGAGGGCCAATGAGCAGTTCTTC
D: TRBD2; length: 16; size: NA; V: TRBV5-1; J: TRBJ2-1; CDR3: CASSDLTSGGGNEQFF; DNA: TGCGCCAGCAGCGATTTGACTAGCGGGGGAGGCAATGAGCAGTTCTTC
D: NA; length: 15; size: many; V: TRBV2; J: TRBJ1-5; CDR3: CASSYDRYSNQPQHF; DNA: TGTGCCAGCAGTTACGACAGATATAGCAATCAGCCCCAGCATTTT
D: TRBD2; length: 14; size: many; V: TRBV6-5; J: TRBJ2-1; CDR3: CASSSLGRINEQFF; DNA: TGTGCCAGCAGTTCCCTCGGGAGGATCAATGAGCAGTTCTTC
D: NA; length: 13; size: many; V: TRBV7-9; J: TRBJ1-1; CDR3: CASSLATNTEAFF; DNA: TGTGCCAGCAGCTTAGCAACAAACACTGAAGCTTTCTTT
D: TRBD2; length: 15; size: NA; V: TRBV20-1; J: TRBJ2-5; CDR3: CSASGTSGSEETQYF; DNA: TGCAGTGCTAGCGGGACTAGCGGGAGTGAGGAGACCCAGTACTTC
D: TRBD2; length: 18; size: many; V: TRBV9; J: TRBJ2-1; CDR3: CASSHRLAGEESQNEQFF; DNA: TGTGCCAGCAGCCACAGACTAGCGGGAGAGGAATCTCAGAATGAGCAGTTCTTC
D: NA; length: 12; size: many; V: TRBV28; J: TRBJ2-5; CDR3: CASTATGQTQYF; DNA: TGTGCCAGCACTGCGACGGGTCAGACCCAGTACTTC
D: TRBD1; length: 15; size: many; V: TRBV25-1; J: TRBJ1-1; CDR3: CASSELGQGRTEAFF; DNA: TGTGCCAGCAGTGAATTAGGACAGGGGCGGACTGAAGCTTTCTTT
D: TRBD2; length: 16; size: many; V: TRBV12-3/TRBV12-4; J: TRBJ2-5; CDR3: CASSPLGAGGTETQYF; DNA: TGTGCCAGCAGTCCTCTGGGGGCGGGGGGGACGGAGACCCAGTACTTC